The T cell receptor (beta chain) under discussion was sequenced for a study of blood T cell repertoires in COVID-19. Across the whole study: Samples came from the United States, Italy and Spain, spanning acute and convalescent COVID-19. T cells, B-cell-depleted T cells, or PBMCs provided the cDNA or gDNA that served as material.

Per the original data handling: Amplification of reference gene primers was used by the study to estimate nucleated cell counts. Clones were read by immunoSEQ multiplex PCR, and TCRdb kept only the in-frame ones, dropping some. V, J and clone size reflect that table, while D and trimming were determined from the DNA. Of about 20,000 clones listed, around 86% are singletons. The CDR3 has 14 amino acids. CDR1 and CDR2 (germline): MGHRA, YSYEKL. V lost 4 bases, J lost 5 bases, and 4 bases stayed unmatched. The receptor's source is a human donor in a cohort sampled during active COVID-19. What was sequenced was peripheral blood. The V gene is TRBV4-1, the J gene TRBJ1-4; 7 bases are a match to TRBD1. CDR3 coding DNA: TGCGCCAGCAGCCGGGACAGCAAGAATGAAAAACTGTTTTTT. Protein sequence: CASSRDSKNEKLFF.